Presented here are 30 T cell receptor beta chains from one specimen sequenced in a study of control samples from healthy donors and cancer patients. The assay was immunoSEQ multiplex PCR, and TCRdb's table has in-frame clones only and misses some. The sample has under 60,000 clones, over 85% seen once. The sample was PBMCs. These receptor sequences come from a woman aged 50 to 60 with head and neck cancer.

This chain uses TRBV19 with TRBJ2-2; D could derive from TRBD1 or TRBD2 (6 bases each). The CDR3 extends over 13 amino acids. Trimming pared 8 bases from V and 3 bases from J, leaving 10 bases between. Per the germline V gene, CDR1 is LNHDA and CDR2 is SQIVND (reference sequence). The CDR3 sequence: CASYREDTGELFF. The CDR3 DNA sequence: TGTGCCAGTTACAGGGAGGACACCGGGGAGCTGTTTTTT.

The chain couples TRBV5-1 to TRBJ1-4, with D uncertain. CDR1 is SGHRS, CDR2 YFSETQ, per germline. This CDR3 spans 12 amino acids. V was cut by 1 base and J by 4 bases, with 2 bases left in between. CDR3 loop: CASSLNNEKLFF. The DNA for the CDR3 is TGCGCCAGCAGCTTGAATAATGAAAAACTGTTTTTT.

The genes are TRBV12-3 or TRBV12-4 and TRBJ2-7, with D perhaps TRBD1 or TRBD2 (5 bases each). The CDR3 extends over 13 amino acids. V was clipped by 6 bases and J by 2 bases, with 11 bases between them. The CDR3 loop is CASRPGPTYEQYF. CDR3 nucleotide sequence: TGTGCCAGCAGGCCGGGACCCACCTACGAGCAGTACTTC.

CDR3 sequence reads: CASSLVGGTEGLEKLFF. CDR3 bases: TGTGCCAGCAGCTTAGTGGGTGGGACAGAAGGCCTGGAAAAACTGTTTTTT. The chain carries TRBV7-9 and TRBJ1-4; TRBD1 matches 7 bases. The J segment lost 8 bases and the V segment lost 1 base, leaving 13 bases of the junction unmatched. Germline lookup yields CDR1 SEHNR and CDR2 FQNEAQ (reference sequence). The CDR3 loop spans 17 amino acids. The whole variable domain, filled in from reference TRBV7-9 and TRBJ1-4, reads DTGVSQNPRHKITKRGQNVTFRCDPISEHNRLYWYRQTLGQGPEFLTYFQNEAQLEKSRLLSDRFSAERPKGSFSTLEIQRTEQGDSAMYLCASSLVGGTEGLEKLFFGSGTQLSVL.

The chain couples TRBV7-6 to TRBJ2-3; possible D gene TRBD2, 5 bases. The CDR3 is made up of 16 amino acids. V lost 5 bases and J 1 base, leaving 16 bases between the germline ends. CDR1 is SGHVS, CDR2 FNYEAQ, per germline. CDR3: CASSTSVGVRTDTQYF. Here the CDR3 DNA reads TGTGCCAGCAGCACATCTGTCGGGGTACGCACAGATACGCAGTATTTT.

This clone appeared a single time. The CDR3 loop is CASSLRDWSSYEQYF. Written as DNA, the CDR3 is TGTGCCAGCAGTTTACGGGACTGGAGCTCCTACGAGCAGTACTTC. J is TRBJ2-7 and V is TRBV28; tentative D call: TRBD2 (6 bases). The CDR3 consists of 15 residues. Germline values: CDR1 MDHEN, CDR2 SYDVKM. Trimming cost V 2 bases and J 0 bases, with 11 bases left between them.

The CDR3 DNA is TGTGCCAGCAGCTTTCCGGCCAGGGCTGCAAAATTATCCTACGAGCAGTACTTC. It yields the protein CASSFPARAAKLSYEQYF. This chain uses TRBV7-9 with TRBJ2-7; TRBD1 is a possible D gene (5 bases). The CDR3 has 18 residues. Germline V gives CDR1 SEHNR, CDR2 FQNEAQ (reference sequence). V dropped 3 bases and J dropped 1 base, with 22 bases sitting between them. Full variable domain (remainder filled in from reference TRBV7-9 and TRBJ2-7): DTGVSQNPRHKITKRGQNVTFRCDPISEHNRLYWYRQTLGQGPEFLTYFQNEAQLEKSRLLSDRFSAERPKGSFSTLEIQRTEQGDSAMYLCASSFPARAAKLSYEQYFGPGTRLTVT.

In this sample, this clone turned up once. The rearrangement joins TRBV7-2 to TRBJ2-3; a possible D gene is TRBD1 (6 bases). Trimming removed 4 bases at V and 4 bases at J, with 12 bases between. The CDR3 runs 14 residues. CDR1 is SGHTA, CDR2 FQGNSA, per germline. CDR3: CASSSQGVADTQYF. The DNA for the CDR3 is TGTGCCAGCAGCTCACAGGGTGTCGCAGATACGCAGTATTTT.

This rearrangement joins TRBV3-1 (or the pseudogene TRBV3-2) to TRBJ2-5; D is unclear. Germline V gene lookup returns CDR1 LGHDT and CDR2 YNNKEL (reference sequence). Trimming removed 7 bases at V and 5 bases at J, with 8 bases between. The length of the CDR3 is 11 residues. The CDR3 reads CASKKVETQYF. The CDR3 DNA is TGTGCCAGCAAGAAGGTGGAGACCCAGTACTTC.

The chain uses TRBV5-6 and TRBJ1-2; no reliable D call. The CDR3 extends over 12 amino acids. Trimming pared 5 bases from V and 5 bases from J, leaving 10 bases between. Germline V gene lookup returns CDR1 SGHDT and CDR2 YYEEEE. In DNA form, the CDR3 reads TGTGCCAGCAGACAAACACGTTATGGCTACACCTTC. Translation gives CASRQTRYGYTF.

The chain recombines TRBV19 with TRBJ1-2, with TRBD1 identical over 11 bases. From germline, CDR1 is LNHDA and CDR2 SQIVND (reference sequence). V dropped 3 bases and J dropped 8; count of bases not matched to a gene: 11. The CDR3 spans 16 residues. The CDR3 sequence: CASSIDAGTGGAGYTF. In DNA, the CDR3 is TGTGCCAGTAGTATCGACGCCGGGACAGGGGGAGCAGGCTACACCTTC. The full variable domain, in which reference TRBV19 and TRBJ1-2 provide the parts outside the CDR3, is DGGITQSPKYLFRKEGQNVTLSCEQNLNHDAMYWYRQDPGQGLRLIYYSQIVNDFQKGDIAEGYSVSREKKESFPLTVTSAQKNPTAFYLCASSIDAGTGGAGYTFGSGTRLTVV.

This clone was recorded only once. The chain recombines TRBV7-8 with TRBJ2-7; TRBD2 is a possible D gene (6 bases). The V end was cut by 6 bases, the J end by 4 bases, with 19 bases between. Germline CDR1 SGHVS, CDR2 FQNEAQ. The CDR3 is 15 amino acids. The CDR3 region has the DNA TGTGCCAGCAGTGGCGGACTATTTGGTGCGTACGAGCAGTACTTC. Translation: CASSGGLFGAYEQYF.

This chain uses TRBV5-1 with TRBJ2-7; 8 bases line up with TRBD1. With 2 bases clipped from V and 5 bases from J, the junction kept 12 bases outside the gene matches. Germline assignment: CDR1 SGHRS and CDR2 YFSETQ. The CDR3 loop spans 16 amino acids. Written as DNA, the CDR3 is TGCGCCAGCAGCTTTTCGGACAGGGCGGCTATCAACGAGCAGTACTTC. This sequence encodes CASSFSDRAAINEQYF.

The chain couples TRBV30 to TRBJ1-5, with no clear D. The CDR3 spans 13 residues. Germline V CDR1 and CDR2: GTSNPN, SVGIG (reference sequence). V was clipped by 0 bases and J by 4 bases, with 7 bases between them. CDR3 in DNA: TGTGCCTGGAGTGTAACGGTAAATCAGCCCCAGCATTTT. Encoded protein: CAWSVTVNQPQHF.

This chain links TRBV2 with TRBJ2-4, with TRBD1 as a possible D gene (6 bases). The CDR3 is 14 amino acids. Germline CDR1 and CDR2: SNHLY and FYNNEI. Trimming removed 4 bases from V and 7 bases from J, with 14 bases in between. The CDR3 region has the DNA TGTGCCAGCAGTGGGCAGGGGTTTGAGAACATTCAGTACTTC. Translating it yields CASSGQGFENIQYF.

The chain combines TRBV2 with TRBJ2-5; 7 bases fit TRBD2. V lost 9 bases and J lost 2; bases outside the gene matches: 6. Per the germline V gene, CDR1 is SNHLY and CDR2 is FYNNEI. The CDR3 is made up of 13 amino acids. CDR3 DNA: TGTGCCAGTGAGCGGGACCGACAAGAGACCCAGTACTTC. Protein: CASERDRQETQYF. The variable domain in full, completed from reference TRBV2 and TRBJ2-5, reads EPEVTQTPSHQVTQMGQEVILRCVPISNHLYFYWYRQILGQKVEFLVSFYNNEISEKSEIFDDQFSVERPDGSNFTLKIRSTKLEDSAMYFCASERDRQETQYFGPGTRLLVL.

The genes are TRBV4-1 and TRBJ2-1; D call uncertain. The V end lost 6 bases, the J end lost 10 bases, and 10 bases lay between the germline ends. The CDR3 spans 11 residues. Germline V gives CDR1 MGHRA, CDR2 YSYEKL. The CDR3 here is CASSLSGEQFF. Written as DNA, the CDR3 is TGCGCCAGCAGTCTCAGTGGGGAGCAGTTCTTC.

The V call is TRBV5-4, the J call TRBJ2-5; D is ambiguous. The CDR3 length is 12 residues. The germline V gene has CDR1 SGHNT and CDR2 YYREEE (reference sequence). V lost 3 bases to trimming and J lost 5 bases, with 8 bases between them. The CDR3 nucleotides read TGTGCCAGCAGCTCTCCCGCCGAGACCCAGTACTTC. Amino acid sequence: CASSSPAETQYF.

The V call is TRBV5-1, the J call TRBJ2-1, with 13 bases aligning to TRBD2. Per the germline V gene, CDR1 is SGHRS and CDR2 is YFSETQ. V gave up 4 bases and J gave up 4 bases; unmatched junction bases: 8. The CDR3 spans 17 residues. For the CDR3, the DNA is TGCGCCAGCAGCCGAGGGACTAGCGGGAAGGTGTACAATGAGCAGTTCTTC. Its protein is CASSRGTSGKVYNEQFF. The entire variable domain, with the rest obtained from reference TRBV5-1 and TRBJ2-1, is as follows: KAGVTQTPRYLIKTRGQQVTLSCSPISGHRSVSWYQQTPGQGLQFLFEYFSETQRNKGNFPGRFSGRQFSNSRSEMNVSTLELGDSALYLCASSRGTSGKVYNEQFFGPGTRLTVL.

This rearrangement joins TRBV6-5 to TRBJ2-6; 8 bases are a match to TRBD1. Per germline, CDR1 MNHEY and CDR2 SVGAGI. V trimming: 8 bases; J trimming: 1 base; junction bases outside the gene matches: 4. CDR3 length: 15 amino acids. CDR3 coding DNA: TGTGCCAGCGGGCAGGGGGCTTCTGGGGCCAACGTCCTGACTTTC. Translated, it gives CASGQGASGANVLTF.

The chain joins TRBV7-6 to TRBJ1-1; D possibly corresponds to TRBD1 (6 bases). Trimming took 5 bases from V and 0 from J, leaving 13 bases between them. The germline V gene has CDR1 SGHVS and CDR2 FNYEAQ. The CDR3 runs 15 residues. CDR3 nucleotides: TGTGCCAGCAGCCCGACAGGAGGGATGAACACTGAAGCTTTCTTT. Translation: CASSPTGGMNTEAFF.

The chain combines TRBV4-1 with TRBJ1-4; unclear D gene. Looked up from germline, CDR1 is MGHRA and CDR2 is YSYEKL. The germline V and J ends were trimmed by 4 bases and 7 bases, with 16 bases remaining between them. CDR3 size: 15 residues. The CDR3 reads CASSRPSEGFEKLFF. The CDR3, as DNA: TGCGCCAGCAGCCGACCATCTGAGGGATTTGAAAAACTGTTTTTT.

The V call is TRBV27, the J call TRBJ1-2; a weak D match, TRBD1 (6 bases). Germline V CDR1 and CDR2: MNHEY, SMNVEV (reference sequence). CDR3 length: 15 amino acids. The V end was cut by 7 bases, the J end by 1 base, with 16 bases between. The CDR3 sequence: CASTARGGFNYGYTF. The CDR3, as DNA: TGTGCCAGCACCGCAAGAGGGGGATTTAACTATGGCTACACCTTC.

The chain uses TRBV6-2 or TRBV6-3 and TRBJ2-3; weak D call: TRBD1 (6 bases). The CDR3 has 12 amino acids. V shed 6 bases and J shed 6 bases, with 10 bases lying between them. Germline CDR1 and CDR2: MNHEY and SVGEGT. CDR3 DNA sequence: TGTGCCAGCAGCCCTACAGGGGATACGCAGTATTTT. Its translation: CASSPTGDTQYF.

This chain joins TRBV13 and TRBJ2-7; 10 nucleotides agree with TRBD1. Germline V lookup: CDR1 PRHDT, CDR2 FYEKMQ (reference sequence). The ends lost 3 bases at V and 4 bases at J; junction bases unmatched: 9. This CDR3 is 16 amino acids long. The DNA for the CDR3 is TGTGCCAGCAGCTTCAAGAGGGGACAGGGGTGGTACGAGCAGTACTTC. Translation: CASSFKRGQGWYEQYF.

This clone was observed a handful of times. The CDR3 sequence is CASRKEGQGQYF. The CDR3 DNA follows: TGTGCCAGCAGAAAAGAGGGGCAGGGGCAGTACTTC. The chain combines TRBV11-2 with TRBJ2-7; possibly TRBD1 or TRBD2 for D (5 bases each). The CDR3 totals 12 residues. The V gene's germline CDR1 is SGHAT and CDR2 FQNNGV. The V and J ends lost 6 bases and 9 bases respectively, with 15 bases between them.

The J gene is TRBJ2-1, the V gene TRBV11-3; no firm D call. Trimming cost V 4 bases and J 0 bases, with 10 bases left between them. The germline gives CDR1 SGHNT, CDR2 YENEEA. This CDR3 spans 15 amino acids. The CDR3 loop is CASSSGDFSYNEQFF. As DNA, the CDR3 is TGTGCCAGCAGCTCCGGAGACTTCTCCTACAATGAGCAGTTCTTC. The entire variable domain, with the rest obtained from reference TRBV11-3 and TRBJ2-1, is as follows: EAGVVQSPRYKIIEKKQPVAFWCNPISGHNTLYWYLQNLGQGPELLIRYENEEAVDDSQLPKDRFSAERLKGVDSTLKIQPAELGDSAVYLCASSSGDFSYNEQFFGPGTRLTVL.

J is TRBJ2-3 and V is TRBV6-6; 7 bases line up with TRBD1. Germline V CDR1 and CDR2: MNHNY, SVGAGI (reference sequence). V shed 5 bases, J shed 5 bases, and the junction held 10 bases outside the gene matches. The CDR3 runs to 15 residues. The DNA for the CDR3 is TGTGCCAGCAGTCCGAACAGGGGCCCAGGAGATACGCAGTATTTT. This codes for CASSPNRGPGDTQYF.

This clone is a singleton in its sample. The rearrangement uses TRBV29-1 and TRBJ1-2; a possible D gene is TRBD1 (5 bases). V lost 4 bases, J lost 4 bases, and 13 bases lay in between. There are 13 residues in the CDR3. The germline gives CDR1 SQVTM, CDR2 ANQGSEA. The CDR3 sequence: CSVVQGYGYGYTF. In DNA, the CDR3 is TGCAGCGTTGTGCAGGGCTACGGCTATGGCTACACCTTC.

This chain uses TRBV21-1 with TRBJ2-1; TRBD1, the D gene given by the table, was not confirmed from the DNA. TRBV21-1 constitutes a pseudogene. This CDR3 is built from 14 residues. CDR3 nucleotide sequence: TGTGCCAGCAGCAAGGGACAGGAATACAATGAGCAGTTCTTC. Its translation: CASSKGQEYNEQFF.